The TCR beta chain under discussion was sequenced for a study of OX40 agonist ivuxolimab in advanced cancers. Study at large: Partial responses were achieved by three patients: one hepatocellular carcinoma, two cutaneous melanoma. Whole-study findings and limits: At 0.1 to 3.0 mg/kg, clonal expansion of CD4+ and CD8+ blood T cells had occurred by week 6. In the 0.1-3.0 mg/kg groups, partial responders showed among the lowest expansion. Relative to CD4+, CD8+ T cells held more expanded clones on average.

V shed 0 bases, J shed 3 bases, and the junction held 4 bases outside the gene matches. Looked up from germline, CDR1 is SGHRS and CDR2 is YFSETQ. There are 15 residues in the CDR3. This clone is a singleton in its sample. No antigen is known for it. Sequencing used immunoSEQ multiplex PCR; TCRdb keeps in-frame clones, though not all of them. The data contain roughly 50,000 clones, roughly 80% of them singletons. The material sequenced was CD4+ or CD8+ T cells sorted from blood, taken in a trial of the OX40 agonist ivuxolimab. The clonotype originates from an adult with an advanced solid tumor such as melanoma, head and neck, liver or kidney cancer. V and J are TRBV5-1 and TRBJ2-7; TRBD1 agrees at 9 bases. The CDR3 sequence: CASSLGGTGFYEQYF. The CDR3 DNA follows: TGCGCCAGCAGCTTGGGCGGGACAGGGTTCTACGAGCAGTACTTC.